A selection of T cell receptor beta chains follows, all from one sample in a study of cytomegalovirus exposure and HLA in healthy donors. Using immunoSEQ multiplex PCR, the repertoire was profiled, and TCRdb retains in-frame clones only, with some absent. The repertoire holds some 200,000 clones, 65% to 90% seen once, with roughly 1.5% in the top ten. Sequencing input: PBMCs. The receptors derive from a girl aged 5-17 years in good health and CMV-seronegative. Both conserved end residues are part of each CDR3. Each record gives: J gene, D gene, V gene, clone size, CDR3 protein, CDR3 DNA. A D gene is named only where the DNA matches it firmly. Size is stated for part of the rows, as once, few or many counts, or as a class when the clone is expanded.

J: TRBJ1-2
D: -
V: TRBV4-1
size: few
CDR3: CASSQDVAKTYGYTF
DNA: TGCGCCAGCAGCCAAGATGTAGCAAAGACCTATGGCTACACCTTC

J: TRBJ2-7
D: -
V: TRBV2
size: -
CDR3: CASGQEMTYEQYF
DNA: TGTGCCAGCGGACAAGAAATGACCTACGAGCAGTACTTC

J: TRBJ2-7
D: -
V: TRBV9
size: -
CDR3: CASSVDSSASYEQYF
DNA: TGTGCCAGCAGCGTAGATTCTAGCGCCTCCTACGAGCAGTACTTC

J: TRBJ2-7
D: -
V: TRBV6-1
size: few
CDR3: CASSESGGGQGDF
DNA: TGTGCCAGCAGTGAGTCCGGGGGAGGTCAAGGAGACTTC

J: TRBJ1-2
D: TRBD1
V: TRBV7-3
size: -
CDR3: CASSPQPQGASGYTF
DNA: TGTGCCAGCAGCCCCCAACCACAGGGGGCAAGTGGCTACACCTTC

J: TRBJ1-4
D: -
V: TRBV30
size: -
CDR3: CAWSYGNVNEKLFF
DNA: TGTGCCTGGAGTTACGGGAACGTCAATGAAAAACTGTTTTTT

J: TRBJ1-4
D: -
V: TRBV6-6
size: -
CDR3: CALGGNEKLFF
DNA: TGCGCTCTGGGGGGGAATGAAAAACTGTTTTTT

J: TRBJ2-2
D: TRBD1
V: TRBV2
size: -
CDR3: CASSESKLHRGWTGELFF
DNA: TGTGCCAGCAGTGAATCCAAGCTTCACAGGGGATGGACCGGGGAGCTGTTTTTT

J: TRBJ1-5
D: -
V: TRBV19
size: -
CDR3: CASNRDLVAQPQHF
DNA: TGTGCCAGTAACCGGGATTTAGTCGCTCAGCCCCAGCATTTT

J: TRBJ2-1
D: TRBD2
V: TRBV7-9
size: once
CDR3: CSSSLVLAGYEGIF
DNA: TGTTCCAGCAGCTTAGTTTTAGCGGGGTACGAGGGGATCTTC

J: TRBJ1-1
D: -
V: TRBV5-4
size: -
CDR3: CASSQKQGVSTEAFF
DNA: TGTGCCAGCAGCCAAAAACAGGGAGTAAGCACTGAAGCTTTCTTT

J: TRBJ2-7
D: TRBD1
V: TRBV12-5
size: -
CDR3: CASGPGQPTYEQYF
DNA: TGTGCTAGTGGGCCGGGACAGCCAACCTACGAGCAGTACTTC

J: TRBJ2-7
D: -
V: TRBV19
size: -
CDR3: CASSIRLAYEQYF
DNA: TGTGCCAGTAGTATTCGGCTAGCCTACGAGCAGTACTTC

J: TRBJ1-2
D: -
V: TRBV29-1
size: -
CDR3: CSAYSQGDWGYGYTF
DNA: TGCAGCGCTTACTCTCAGGGTGACTGGGGCTATGGCTACACCTTC

J: TRBJ1-4
D: TRBD1
V: TRBV6-5
size: -
CDR3: CASSSTGGGEKLFF
DNA: TGTGCCAGCAGTTCGACAGGGGGGGGTGAAAAACTGTTTTTT

J: TRBJ2-1
D: TRBD1
V: TRBV9
size: -
CDR3: CASSGEDRATGNEQFF
DNA: TGTGCCAGCAGCGGAGAGGACAGGGCAACTGGCAATGAGCAGTTCTTC

J: TRBJ2-7
D: -
V: TRBV28
size: -
CDR3: CASTLTLTGVGEQYF
DNA: TGTGCCAGCACCCTCACTTTAACGGGGGTGGGCGAGCAGTACTTC

J: TRBJ1-3
D: -
V: TRBV28
size: -
CDR3: CASSFTRRAGNTIYF
DNA: TGTGCCAGCAGTTTTACTCGGCGGGCTGGAAACACCATATATTTT

J: TRBJ1-1
D: -
V: TRBV29-1
size: -
CDR3: CSVGGGVTRMEAFF
DNA: TGCAGCGTTGGAGGCGGAGTAACTCGAATGGAAGCTTTCTTT

J: TRBJ1-6
D: -
V: TRBV7-2
size: -
CDR3: CASNRGGQPLHF
DNA: TGTGCCAGCAACCGCGGGGGCCAACCCCTCCACTTT

J: TRBJ2-5
D: -
V: TRBV10-3
size: -
CDR3: CATADQGASGETQYF
DNA: TGTGCCACCGCGGACCAAGGGGCCAGTGGAGAGACCCAGTACTTC

J: TRBJ1-2
D: -
V: TRBV5-1
size: -
CDR3: CASSLEQGGYTF
DNA: TGCGCCAGCAGCTTGGAGCAGGGTGGCTACACCTTC

J: TRBJ2-1
D: -
V: TRBV19
size: -
CDR3: CASSMRVSSYNEQFF
DNA: TGTGCCAGTAGTATGAGGGTGAGCTCCTACAATGAGCAGTTCTTC

J: TRBJ2-1
D: TRBD2
V: TRBV7-2
size: -
CDR3: CASSGLAKGSYNEQFF
DNA: TGTGCCAGCAGCGGACTAGCGAAAGGCTCTTACAATGAGCAGTTCTTC

J: TRBJ2-1
D: TRBD2
V: TRBV5-1
size: -
CDR3: CASSSPGTSGRAVGEQFF
DNA: TGCGCCAGCAGCTCGCCCGGGACTAGCGGGAGGGCCGTTGGTGAGCAGTTCTTC

J: TRBJ2-2
D: -
V: TRBV7-2
size: -
CDR3: CASKKPIGGVNTGELFF
DNA: TGTGCCAGCAAGAAACCGATCGGCGGAGTTAACACCGGGGAGCTGTTTTTT

J: TRBJ2-2
D: -
V: TRBV29-1
size: -
CDR3: CSVEKIATIRPGELFF
DNA: TGCAGCGTTGAGAAAATAGCGACGATAAGACCCGGGGAGCTGTTTTTT

J: TRBJ1-1
D: -
V: TRBV30
size: -
CDR3: CAWVSGKNTEAFF
DNA: TGTGCCTGGGTCTCAGGGAAGAACACTGAAGCTTTCTTT

J: TRBJ2-7
D: -
V: TRBV7-9
size: once
CDR3: CSSADRGYEQYF
DNA: TGTTCCAGCGCGGATCGTGGGTACGAGCAGTACTTC

J: TRBJ1-4
D: -
V: TRBV4-1
size: many
CDR3: CASSQARVRGNNEKLFF
DNA: TGCGCCAGCAGCCAAGCTAGGGTGAGGGGGAATAATGAAAAACTGTTTTTT

J: TRBJ1-5
D: -
V: TRBV19
size: few
CDR3: CASSVQGYSNQPQHF
DNA: TGTGCCAGTAGTGTGCAGGGTTATAGCAATCAGCCCCAGCATTTT

J: TRBJ1-4
D: -
V: TRBV7-2
size: few
CDR3: CASRRRIENEKLFF
DNA: TGTGCCAGCCGAAGGAGGATTGAAAATGAAAAACTGTTTTTT

J: TRBJ2-3
D: -
V: TRBV27
size: -
CDR3: CASSPFGSGTDTQYF
DNA: TGTGCCAGCAGTCCCTTCGGGAGTGGCACAGATACGCAGTATTTT

J: TRBJ2-4
D: -
V: TRBV6-5
size: -
CDR3: CASSSMSLAKNIQYF
DNA: TGTGCCAGCAGTTCTATGTCCTTAGCCAAAAACATTCAGTACTTC

J: TRBJ2-7
D: TRBD2
V: TRBV5-4
size: once
CDR3: CASSLGGLGGSYEQYF
DNA: TGTGCCAGCAGCTTGGGCGGGCTCGGGGGGTCATACGAGCAGTACTTC

J: TRBJ2-7
D: -
V: TRBV18
size: once
CDR3: CASSPYAKEQYF
DNA: TGTGCCAGCTCACCCTACGCTAAGGAGCAGTACTTC

J: TRBJ2-1
D: TRBD2
V: TRBV18
size: -
CDR3: CASSPGTSGTGEQFF
DNA: TGTGCCAGCTCACCTGGGACTAGCGGGACTGGTGAGCAGTTCTTC

J: TRBJ2-5
D: TRBD2
V: TRBV30
size: -
CDR3: CAWIRREFLYQETQYF
DNA: TGTGCCTGGATAAGGCGGGAGTTCTTGTACCAAGAGACCCAGTACTTC

J: TRBJ1-4
D: -
V: TRBV2
size: once
CDR3: CASSGGEREKLFF
DNA: TGTGCCAGCAGTGGGGGGGAGAGGGAAAAACTGTTTTTT

J: TRBJ1-5
D: -
V: TRBV18
size: -
CDR3: CASSPPSGLLYQPQHF
DNA: TGTGCCAGCTCACCACCCTCGGGTCTTCTCTATCAGCCCCAGCATTTT

J: TRBJ2-4
D: TRBD1
V: TRBV9
size: -
CDR3: CASSAGQGAGNIQYF
DNA: TGTGCCAGCAGCGCGGGACAGGGGGCCGGAAACATTCAGTACTTC

J: TRBJ2-1
D: TRBD2
V: TRBV30
size: -
CDR3: CAWSQDSGTREQFF
DNA: TGTGCCTGGAGTCAAGATAGCGGGACCCGTGAGCAGTTCTTC

J: TRBJ1-1
D: -
V: TRBV30
size: -
CDR3: CAWSEALNTEAFF
DNA: TGTGCCTGGAGCGAAGCGTTGAACACTGAAGCTTTCTTT

J: TRBJ1-5
D: -
V: TRBV19
size: -
CDR3: CASGGDRRYSNQPQHF
DNA: TGTGCCAGTGGAGGGGACCGACGTTATAGCAATCAGCCCCAGCATTTT

J: TRBJ2-1
D: TRBD2
V: TRBV13
size: -
CDR3: CASSTGGAESSTKFF
DNA: TGTGCCAGCAGCACCGGGGGGGCCGAGAGCTCCACGAAGTTCTTC

J: TRBJ2-7
D: -
V: TRBV6-1
size: -
CDR3: CASVVRTGSYEQYF
DNA: TGTGCCAGCGTCGTAAGAACAGGGTCCTACGAGCAGTACTTC

J: TRBJ1-4
D: -
V: TRBV7-2
size: -
CDR3: CASGQVTGNEKLFF
DNA: TGTGCCAGCGGTCAGGTCACTGGGAATGAAAAACTGTTTTTT

J: TRBJ1-3
D: -
V: TRBV19
size: few
CDR3: CASSTAPAGNTIYF
DNA: TGTGCCAGTAGTACAGCGCCAGCGGGAAACACCATATATTTT

J: TRBJ1-4
D: TRBD1
V: TRBV6-5
size: -
CDR3: CASSLRQGGNEKLFF
DNA: TGTGCCAGCAGTTTACGACAGGGAGGTAATGAAAAACTGTTTTTT